Below, 20 T cell receptor beta chains from the same sample are listed, as sequenced in a study of T cell clonality in common variable immunodeficiency. Measured with immunoSEQ multiplex PCR; TCRdb has only the in-frame clones, and not every one. The sample offers fewer than 40,000 clones and no singletons, the top ten holding around 5.4%. Study-wide results and caveats: Common variable immunodeficiency TCR beta sequences reportedly had fewer deletions and N-nucleotide insertions.

Their cognate antigens are unknown. Sequenced material: peripheral blood mononuclear cells. All receptors derive from a human donor with common variable immunodeficiency.

To note about this clone: The CDR3 end lies 3 residues beyond the end of the read and is filled in from the germline J gene. The gene calls are TRBV6-4 and TRBJ2-1; TRBD2 matches at 11 bases. CDR3 length: 16 amino acids. The ends lost 5 bases at V and 4 bases at J; junction bases unmatched: 7. Germline CDR1 is MRHNA and CDR2 is SNTAGT. The CDR3 sequence: CASSMLAGGYYNEQFF. The DNA read from the CDR3 is TGTGCCAGCAGTATGCTAGCGGGGGGCTATTACAATGAG.

In its sample, this clone was seen a few times. The CDR3 goes on 3 residues after the read ends, and that part is filled in from the germline J gene. The V call is TRBV7-2, the J call TRBJ1-5; the D is unclear. In germline, CDR1 is SGHTA, CDR2 FQGNSA. The CDR3 sequence is 13 residues long. Deletions cut 1 base from V and 6 bases from J, with 7 bases between. The CDR3 spells CASSLEGAQPQHF. CDR3 DNA (partial): TGTGCCAGCAGCTTAGAAGGTGCTCAGCCC.

To note about this clone: With the read ending 3 residues before the CDR3 end, the germline J gene is used to fill in that end. The rearrangement joins TRBV7-9 to TRBJ1-1; 8 bases agree with TRBD1. The CDR3 totals 15 residues. V was pared by 2 bases and J by 2 bases, with 4 bases of the junction left unmatched. Germline values: CDR1 SEHNR, CDR2 FQNEAQ (reference sequence). CDR3 DNA, as far as it was read: TGTGCCAGCAGCTTAAGGACAGGGCAAAACACTGAA. Translation gives CASSLRTGQNTE. The complete CDR3 reads CASSLRTGQNTEAFF.

Turning to this clone: The read falls 3 residues short of the CDR3 end, and the missing part is taken from the germline J gene. This rearrangement joins TRBV29-1 to TRBJ1-2, with 8 bases lining up with TRBD1. Germline values: CDR1 SQVTM, CDR2 ANQGSEA. The CDR3 runs 12 residues. V lost 7 bases to trimming and J lost 7 bases; unmatched junction nucleotides: 8. This chain's CDR3 is CSDLDRVSGYTF. CDR3 DNA, as far as it was read: TGCAGCGATTTGGACAGGGTGTCTGGC.

The CDR3 is CSAERLAGATDTQYF. Partial CDR3 DNA: TGCAGTGCTGAGAGACTAGCGGGGGCCACAGATACG. The genes are TRBV20-1 and TRBJ2-3; 12 bases align to TRBD2. The read stops 3 residues short of the end of the CDR3; the missing end is completed from the germline J gene. The CDR3 covers 15 residues. Germline V gene data show CDR1 as DFQATT and CDR2 as SNEGSKA (reference sequence). The V gene end was trimmed by 5 bases and the J gene end by 2 bases; junction bases not matched to a gene: 5.

This clone has at least ten counts. The read falls 3 residues short of the CDR3 end, and the missing part is taken from the germline J gene. V is TRBV5-1 and J is TRBJ1-1; 8 nucleotides agree with TRBD1. Germline assignment: CDR1 SGHRS and CDR2 YFSETQ. The trim removed 4 bases at V and 1 base at J, leaving 3 bases unmatched. The CDR3 length is 14 residues. The CDR3 sequence is CASSPGTGNTEAFF. Incomplete CDR3 DNA: TGCGCCAGCAGCCCTGGGACAGGGAACACTGAA.

As for this clone: The read gets to within 3 residues of the CDR3 end, and the germline J gene fills in the rest. This chain links TRBV19 with TRBJ2-2; 13 bases align to TRBD2. Germline V lookup: CDR1 LNHDA, CDR2 SQIVND (reference sequence). V lost 10 bases and J lost 5; bases outside the gene matches: 10. The CDR3 totals 16 residues. The CDR3 spells CATTSGGARWTGELFF. CDR3 bases read: TGTGCCACCACTAGCGGGGGGGCCAGATGGACCGGGGAG. The full variable domain, rest sourced from reference TRBV19 and TRBJ2-2, is DGGITQSPKYLFRKEGQNVTLSCEQNLNHDAMYWYRQDPGQGLRLIYYSQIVNDFQKGDIAEGYSVSREKKESFPLTVTSAQKNPTAFYLCATTSGGARWTGELFFGEGSRLTVL.

This clone has a count of ten or more. The read comes to an end 3 residues before the CDR3 does, leaving the germline J gene to fill in the end. The V and J genes are TRBV20-1 and TRBJ1-1; weak D call: TRBD1 (5 bases). CDR1 and CDR2 from the germline V gene are DFQATT and SNEGSKA (reference sequence). Trimming pared 3 bases from V and 7 bases from J, leaving 24 bases between. The CDR3 contains 16 residues. CDR3 DNA (partial): TGCAGTGCTAGGTCTCAGGGTACGTCCCCTGCTTTTGAA. Its translation is CSARSQGTSPAFE. The whole CDR3 is CSARSQGTSPAFEAFF.

The CDR3 bases that were read are TGTGCCAGCAGGATGACAGAGAACACTGAA. Protein: CASRMTENTE. The complete CDR3 reads CASRMTENTEAFF. The chain is built from TRBV7-8 and TRBJ1-1; a weak D match, TRBD1 (5 bases). Read sequence stops 3 residues before the CDR3 end, and the germline J gene provides the missing end. Trimming stripped 6 bases from V and 1 base from J, with 9 bases between. Germline CDR1 SGHVS, CDR2 FQNEAQ. The CDR3 spans 13 residues.

This clone has at least ten counts. The CDR3 is cut off 3 residues early in the read; its end comes from the germline J gene. The V call is TRBV30, the J call TRBJ1-1; unclear D gene. The CDR3 contains 13 residues. V was clipped by 4 bases and J by 3 bases, with 12 bases between them. Germline V gene sequence: CDR1 GTSNPN, CDR2 SVGIG (reference sequence). CDR3 bases read: TGTGCCTGGATGGCGATCGGGTACACTGAA. Translated: CAWMAIGYTE. The whole CDR3 is CAWMAIGYTEAFF.

Comments on this clone: The CDR3 end lies 3 residues beyond the end of the read and is filled in from the germline J gene. This sequence joins TRBV18 and TRBJ1-1; 11 bases map to TRBD1. Germline V gene lookup returns CDR1 KGHSH and CDR2 LQKENI. There are 16 residues in the CDR3. V lost 1 base, J lost 5 bases, and 6 bases stayed unmatched. The CDR3 bases that were read are TGTGCCAGCTCACCACAGATGGGACAGGGGGGTACTGAA. Translating gives CASSPQMGQGGTE. The whole CDR3 sequence reads CASSPQMGQGGTEAFF.

Comment on this clone: From the germline J gene comes the end of the CDR3, since the read stops 3 residues before it. The rearrangement uses TRBV30 and TRBJ2-1; 8 bases fit TRBD2. Germline assignment: CDR1 GTSNPN and CDR2 SVGIG (reference sequence). The junction had 4 bases not matched to a gene; V was cut back by 2 bases and J by 7 bases. This CDR3 is 13 amino acids long. The DNA read from the CDR3 is TGTGCCTGGAGTCCGGGGGGGTTGAATGAG. This codes for CAWSPGGLNE. The full-length CDR3 reads as CAWSPGGLNEQFF.

This clone came up many times. The read gets to within 3 residues of the CDR3 end, and the germline J gene fills in the rest. The rearrangement uses TRBV18 and TRBJ2-5, with D perhaps matching TRBD1 (6 bases). Germline V lookup: CDR1 KGHSH, CDR2 LQKENI. Trimming stripped 3 bases from V and 3 bases from J, with 8 bases between. The CDR3 spans 13 residues. This CDR3 is CASSPDSKETQYF. CDR3 DNA, as far as it was read: TGTGCCAGCTCACCGGACAGTAAAGAGACC. Filled out from reference TRBV18 and TRBJ2-5, the complete variable domain reads NAGVMQNPRHLVRRRGQEARLRCSPMKGHSHVYWYRQLPEEGLKFMVYLQKENIIDESGMPKERFSAEFPKEGPSILRIQQVVRGDSAAYFCASSPDSKETQYFGPGTRLLVL.

Worth noting for this clone: The sequence runs out 3 residues before the end of the CDR3; the remainder is reconstructed from the germline J gene. The V and J genes are TRBV5-1 and TRBJ2-3; the match to TRBD2 covers 13 bases. Germline CDR1 is SGHRS and CDR2 is YFSETQ. V shed 6 bases and J 2 bases; nucleotides not matched to a gene: 6. The CDR3 is made up of 16 amino acids. CDR3 region: CASISGTSGTTDTQYF. Partial CDR3 DNA: TGCGCCAGCATCTCCGGGACTAGCGGGACCACAGATACG.

This clone was recorded many times. The observed sequence ends 3 residues before the CDR3 terminus, with the missing tail filled in from the germline J gene. The chain has TRBV7-3 and TRBJ2-7; 7 bases map to TRBD2. There are 14 residues in the CDR3. Germline CDR1 and CDR2: SGHTA and FQGTGA. V dropped 4 bases and J dropped 3; count of bases not matched to a gene: 6. CDR3: CASSSTTSSYEQYF. The CDR3 bases that were read are TGTGCCAGCAGCTCTACGACTAGCAGCTACGAG.

Comments on this clone: The read terminates 3 residues ahead of where the CDR3 ends, so the germline J gene completes it. This chain links TRBV30 with TRBJ1-2; 8 bases are a match to TRBD1. The trim removed 3 bases at V and 7 bases at J, leaving 1 base unmatched. CDR1 and CDR2 (germline): GTSNPN, SVGIG (reference sequence). The CDR3 contains 11 residues. The CDR3 is CAWRDRVGYTF. CDR3 bases read: TGTGCCTGGAGGGACAGGGTTGGC.

This clone was counted a few times. The read finishes 3 residues shy of the CDR3 end, and the germline J gene is used to complete it. V and J are TRBV20-1 and TRBJ2-5; 9 bases align to TRBD1. The CDR3 sequence is 14 residues long. The V segment lost 2 bases and the J segment 4 bases; nucleotides outside the gene matches: 5. Germline V lookup: CDR1 DFQATT, CDR2 SNEGSKA (reference sequence). CDR3 DNA (partial): TGCAGTGCTAGACTGGGACAGGGACGAGAGACC. It translates to CSARLGQGRET. The full CDR3 sequence reads CSARLGQGRETQYF.

As to this clone: The read terminates 3 residues ahead of where the CDR3 ends, so the germline J gene completes it. This chain joins TRBV5-1 and TRBJ1-2, with TRBD1 identical over 8 bases. Germline V CDR1 and CDR2: SGHRS, YFSETQ. V gave up 0 bases and J gave up 5 bases; unmatched junction bases: 0. The CDR3 sequence is 13 residues long. Partial CDR3 DNA: TGCGCCAGCAGCTTGGACAGGGGGTATGGC. Its protein product is CASSLDRGYG. The whole CDR3 protein is CASSLDRGYGYTF.

Regarding this clone: The observed sequence ends 3 residues before the CDR3 terminus, with the missing tail filled in from the germline J gene. This same CDR3 is encoded by further DNA sequences in the sample. The genes are TRBV7-9 and TRBJ2-3; D is unresolved. The CDR3 has 15 residues. V was clipped by 1 base and J by 1 base, with 9 bases between them. Germline V gene sequence: CDR1 SEHNR, CDR2 FQNEAQ (reference sequence). The CDR3 loop reads CASSLESSGTDTQYF. The part of the CDR3 DNA that was read is TGTGCCAGCAGCTTAGAATCGAGCGGCACAGATACG.

A remark on this clone: The read terminates 3 residues ahead of where the CDR3 ends, so the germline J gene completes it. This sequence joins TRBV2 and TRBJ1-6; D ambiguous. Germline V gene lookup returns CDR1 SNHLY and CDR2 FYNNEI. Trimming took 4 bases from V and 12 from J, leaving 4 bases between them. The CDR3 sequence is 10 residues long. The sequenced part of the CDR3 DNA is TGTGCCAGCAGTGTTAGACCC. Protein product: CASSVRP. The entire CDR3 protein reads CASSVRPLHF.